The 3 T cell receptor beta chains below come from one sample, sequenced in a study of T cell changes during pregnancy in multiple sclerosis. Sequencing used immunoSEQ multiplex PCR; TCRdb keeps in-frame clones, though not all of them. The data show 65,000 to 85,000 clones, about 93% seen once. This material consisted of peripheral blood, taken in the second trimester of pregnancy. The receptor source for this set is a female donor in good health, enrolled as a control in a pregnancy study.

The V gene is TRBV7-2, the J gene TRBJ2-5; 9 bases match TRBD2. The CDR3 runs to 17 residues. Germline V gene lookup returns CDR1 SGHTA and CDR2 FQGNSA. The ends lost 3 bases at V and 2 bases at J; junction bases unmatched: 10. This chain's CDR3 is CASSLGAGGARQETQYF. CDR3 in DNA: TGTGCCAGCAGCTTGGGGGCGGGAGGGGCGAGACAAGAGACCCAGTACTTC.

This chain uses TRBV19 with TRBJ2-1; 8 nucleotides align to TRBD1. Per germline, CDR1 LNHDA and CDR2 SQIVND (reference sequence). Losses at the gene ends were 4 bases for V and 3 bases for J; bases not matched to a gene: 2. This CDR3 spans 14 amino acids. This CDR3 reads CASSRGTGYNEQFF. DNA for the CDR3: TGTGCCAGTAGTAGGGGGACAGGCTACAATGAGCAGTTCTTC.

This chain uses TRBV25-1 with TRBJ2-3; tentative D call: TRBD2 (5 bases). Germline V gene data show CDR1 as MGHDK and CDR2 as SYGVNS. Between the trimmed V and J ends, which lost 6 bases and 3 bases, there was a span of 10 bases. The CDR3 consists of 13 residues. The CDR3 region has the DNA TGTGCCAGCAGGGATACGGGGACAGATACGCAGTATTTT. Its protein is CASRDTGTDTQYF.